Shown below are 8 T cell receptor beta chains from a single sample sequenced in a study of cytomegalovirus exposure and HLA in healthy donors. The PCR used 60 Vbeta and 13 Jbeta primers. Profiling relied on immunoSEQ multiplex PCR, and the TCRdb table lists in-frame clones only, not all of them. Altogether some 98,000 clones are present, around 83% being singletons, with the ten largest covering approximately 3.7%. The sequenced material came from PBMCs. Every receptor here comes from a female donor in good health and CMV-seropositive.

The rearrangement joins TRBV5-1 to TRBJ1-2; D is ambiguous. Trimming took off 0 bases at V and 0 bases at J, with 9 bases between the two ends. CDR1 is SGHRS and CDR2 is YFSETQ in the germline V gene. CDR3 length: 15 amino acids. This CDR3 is CASSLEPGSNYGYTF. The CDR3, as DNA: TGCGCCAGCAGCTTGGAGCCAGGCTCTAACTATGGCTACACCTTC.

Here the CDR3 DNA reads TGTGCCAGTAGTACCCGCGGGGGTGAAAAACTGTTTTTT. Amino acids: CASSTRGGEKLFF. The V gene is TRBV19, the J gene TRBJ1-4; possible D gene TRBD1, 5 bases. This CDR3 region has 13 residues. The V gene lost 4 bases and the J gene lost 7 bases, with 10 bases spanning the gap. Germline assignment: CDR1 LNHDA and CDR2 SQIVND (reference sequence).

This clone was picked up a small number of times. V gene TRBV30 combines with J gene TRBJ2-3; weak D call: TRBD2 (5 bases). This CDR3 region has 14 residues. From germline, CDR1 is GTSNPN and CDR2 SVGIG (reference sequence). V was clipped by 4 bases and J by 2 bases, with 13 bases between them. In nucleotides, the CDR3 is TGTGCCTGGAACGGGGTACTGGACACAGATACGCAGTATTTT. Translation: CAWNGVLDTDTQYF.

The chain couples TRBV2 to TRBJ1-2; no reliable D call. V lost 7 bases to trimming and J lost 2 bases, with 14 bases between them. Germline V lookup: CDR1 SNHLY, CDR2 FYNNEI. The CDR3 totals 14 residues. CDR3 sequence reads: CASTPGWANYGYTF. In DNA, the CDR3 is TGTGCCAGCACCCCGGGATGGGCAAACTATGGCTACACCTTC.

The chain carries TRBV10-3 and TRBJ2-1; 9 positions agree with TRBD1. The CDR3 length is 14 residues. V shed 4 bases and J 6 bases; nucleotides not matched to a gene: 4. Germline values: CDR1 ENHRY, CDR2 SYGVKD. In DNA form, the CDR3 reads TGTGCCATCAGTGGGACAGGGGATCTCAATGAGCAGTTCTTC. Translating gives CAISGTGDLNEQFF.

CDR3 DNA: TGTGCCAGCAGTTCCAGACAGTTGTCGAACACTGAAGCTTTCTTT. This gives the protein CASSSRQLSNTEAFF. The V gene is TRBV6-5, the J gene TRBJ1-1; D is perhaps TRBD1 (5 bases). V lost 4 bases and J lost 1, with 13 bases in between. CDR3 length: 15 amino acids. From germline, CDR1 is MNHEY and CDR2 SVGAGI.

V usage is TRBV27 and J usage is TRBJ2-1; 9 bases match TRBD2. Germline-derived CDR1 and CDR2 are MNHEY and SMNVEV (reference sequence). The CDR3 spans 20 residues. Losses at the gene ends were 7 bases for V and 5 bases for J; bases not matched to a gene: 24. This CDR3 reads CASTPRVASGKPNPHNEQFF. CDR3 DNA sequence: TGTGCCAGCACTCCTAGGGTAGCTAGCGGGAAACCGAACCCCCACAATGAGCAGTTCTTC.

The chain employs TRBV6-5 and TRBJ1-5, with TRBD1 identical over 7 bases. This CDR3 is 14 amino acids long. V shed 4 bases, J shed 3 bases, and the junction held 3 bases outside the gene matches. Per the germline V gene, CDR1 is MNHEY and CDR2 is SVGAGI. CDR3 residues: CASSSGQHNQPQHF. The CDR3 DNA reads TGTGCCAGCAGTTCGGGACAGCACAATCAGCCCCAGCATTTT.